A selection of T cell receptor beta chains follows, all from one sample in a study of vaccination effects on CD4 cells after COVID-19. The antigens these receptors bind are not known. Data came from immunoSEQ multiplex PCR; TCRdb stores just in-frame clones and leaves some out. The data contain around 75,000 clones, roughly two thirds of them singletons. Specimen: CD4+ T cells from PBMCs cultured with HIV peptides, collected before COVID-19 vaccination. These receptors all come from a human donor who had a prior SARS-CoV-2 infection. Each CDR3 is given with its conserved first and last residue. A D gene is named only where the DNA matches it firmly. The size of a clone is reported for some rows only, either as once, few or many, or as a class for expanded clones.

clone_size: .; d_call: .; v_call: TRBV7-2; j_call: TRBJ2-3; cdr3_aa: CASSITRSDTQYF; cdr3_nt: TGTGCCAGCAGCATAACTAGATCAGATACGCAGTATTTT
clone_size: .; d_call: .; v_call: TRBV2; j_call: TRBJ1-2; cdr3_aa: CASSESDTPGGGYTF; cdr3_nt: TGTGCCAGCAGCGAAAGCGATACCCCTGGCGGTGGCTACACCTTC
clone_size: .; d_call: .; v_call: TRBV25-1; j_call: TRBJ2-7; cdr3_aa: CATKGTHTYEQYF; cdr3_nt: TGTGCCACCAAAGGGACACATACCTACGAGCAGTACTTC
clone_size: .; d_call: .; v_call: TRBV24-1; j_call: TRBJ1-5; cdr3_aa: CATSEGGRSANQPQHF; cdr3_nt: TGTGCCACCAGTGAGGGGGGACGGTCAGCCAATCAGCCCCAGCATTTT
clone_size: many; d_call: .; v_call: TRBV7-3; j_call: TRBJ2-1; cdr3_aa: CASSLSGGQGREQFF; cdr3_nt: TGTGCCAGCAGCTTAAGCGGCGGGCAGGGCCGAGAGCAGTTCTTC
clone_size: .; d_call: TRBD2; v_call: TRBV30; j_call: TRBJ2-7; cdr3_aa: CAWSVRPSAGGLQQYF; cdr3_nt: TGTGCCTGGAGTGTTCGACCATCGGCGGGGGGGCTCCAGCAGTACTTC
clone_size: .; d_call: TRBD1; v_call: TRBV5-5; j_call: TRBJ1-6; cdr3_aa: CASSLDRGNSPLHF; cdr3_nt: TGTGCCAGCAGCTTGGACAGGGGAAATTCACCCCTCCACTTT
clone_size: once; d_call: TRBD1; v_call: TRBV5-4; j_call: TRBJ2-5; cdr3_aa: CASSSPRQGEQETQYF; cdr3_nt: TGTGCCAGCAGCTCCCCCCGACAGGGGGAACAAGAGACCCAGTACTTC
clone_size: .; d_call: TRBD1; v_call: TRBV11-2; j_call: TRBJ1-6; cdr3_aa: CASSPTGGASPLHF; cdr3_nt: TGTGCCAGCAGCCCGACAGGGGGCGCTTCACCCCTCCACTTT
clone_size: .; d_call: TRBD2; v_call: TRBV9; j_call: TRBJ2-7; cdr3_aa: CASSPLAGASYEQYF; cdr3_nt: TGTGCCAGCAGCCCTCTAGCGGGGGCCAGCTACGAGCAGTACTTC
clone_size: .; d_call: TRBD1; v_call: TRBV5-1; j_call: TRBJ2-7; cdr3_aa: CASSLGGTGFYEQYF; cdr3_nt: TGCGCCAGCAGCCTGGGTGGGACAGGTTTCTACGAGCAGTACTTC
clone_size: .; d_call: TRBD2; v_call: TRBV7-2; j_call: TRBJ2-3; cdr3_aa: CASSLVAGVTDTQYF; cdr3_nt: TGTGCCAGCAGCTTAGTAGCGGGAGTAACAGATACGCAGTATTTT
clone_size: .; d_call: .; v_call: TRBV7-3; j_call: TRBJ2-3; cdr3_aa: CASSSNTDTQYF; cdr3_nt: TGTGCCAGCAGCTCGAACACAGATACGCAGTATTTT
clone_size: .; d_call: TRBD2; v_call: TRBV5-4; j_call: TRBJ2-1; cdr3_aa: CASSPTSGRWGDEQFF; cdr3_nt: TGTGCCAGCAGCCCGACTAGCGGGAGGTGGGGCGATGAGCAGTTCTTC
clone_size: .; d_call: .; v_call: TRBV7-2; j_call: TRBJ1-3; cdr3_aa: CASSFSASNLGNTIYF; cdr3_nt: TGTGCCAGCAGCTTCTCGGCCTCCAACCTGGGAAACACCATATATTTT
clone_size: once; d_call: TRBD2; v_call: TRBV7-8; j_call: TRBJ2-7; cdr3_aa: CASSLGLAGATYEQYF; cdr3_nt: TGTGCCAGCAGCTTAGGACTAGCGGGAGCCACCTACGAGCAGTACTTC
clone_size: once; d_call: .; v_call: TRBV5-6; j_call: TRBJ2-1; cdr3_aa: CASSLANLVWNEQFF; cdr3_nt: TGTGCCAGCAGCTTGGCAAACCTCGTGTGGAATGAGCAGTTCTTC
clone_size: few; d_call: .; v_call: TRBV19; j_call: TRBJ1-2; cdr3_aa: CASRPGGSGYTF; cdr3_nt: TGTGCCAGTAGACCCGGGGGTTCTGGCTACACCTTC
clone_size: .; d_call: .; v_call: TRBV19; j_call: TRBJ1-3; cdr3_aa: CASSSSPRGNTIYF; cdr3_nt: TGTGCCAGTAGTAGCAGTCCCAGAGGAAACACCATATATTTT
clone_size: .; d_call: .; v_call: TRBV3-1/TRBV3-2; j_call: TRBJ2-7; cdr3_aa: CARREPLANSYEQYF; cdr3_nt: TGTGCCAGGCGGGAACCGCTAGCGAACTCCTACGAGCAGTACTTC
clone_size: .; d_call: .; v_call: TRBV4-3; j_call: TRBJ2-7; cdr3_aa: CASSQDGTPSYEQYF; cdr3_nt: TGCGCCAGCAGCCAAGATGGGACACCCTCCTACGAGCAGTACTTC
clone_size: medium-sized; d_call: .; v_call: TRBV9; j_call: TRBJ1-2; cdr3_aa: CASSASQITNYGYTF; cdr3_nt: TGTGCCAGCAGCGCATCACAGATTACTAACTATGGCTACACCTTC
clone_size: .; d_call: .; v_call: TRBV2; j_call: TRBJ1-1; cdr3_aa: CASSEGMNTEAFF; cdr3_nt: TGTGCCAGCAGTGAAGGTATGAACACTGAAGCTTTCTTT
clone_size: .; d_call: TRBD1; v_call: TRBV20-1; j_call: TRBJ1-1; cdr3_aa: CSAIEPGQGVWAFF; cdr3_nt: TGCAGTGCTATTGAGCCGGGACAGGGCGTTTGGGCTTTCTTT
clone_size: .; d_call: .; v_call: TRBV15; j_call: TRBJ2-3; cdr3_aa: CATSRRTELTDTQYF; cdr3_nt: TGTGCCACCAGCAGAAGGACAGAGCTCACAGATACGCAGTATTTT
clone_size: .; d_call: TRBD2; v_call: TRBV11-2; j_call: TRBJ2-3; cdr3_aa: CASSTIAGGPSTDTQYF; cdr3_nt: TGTGCCAGCAGCACCATAGCGGGAGGGCCCAGCACAGATACGCAGTATTTT
clone_size: few; d_call: .; v_call: TRBV5-1; j_call: TRBJ1-3; cdr3_aa: CASSLDGRAYSGNTIYF; cdr3_nt: TGCGCCAGCAGCTTAGACGGCAGGGCCTACTCTGGAAACACCATATATTTT
clone_size: .; d_call: TRBD1; v_call: TRBV4-2; j_call: TRBJ2-7; cdr3_aa: CASSQEAVLDRVYEQYF; cdr3_nt: TGTGCCAGCAGCCAAGAGGCCGTTCTTGACAGGGTCTACGAGCAGTACTTC
clone_size: .; d_call: .; v_call: TRBV6-5; j_call: TRBJ2-7; cdr3_aa: CASSRRGDPSYEQYF; cdr3_nt: TGTGCCAGCAGTCGAAGAGGAGACCCATCCTACGAGCAGTACTTC
clone_size: few; d_call: .; v_call: TRBV5-1; j_call: TRBJ1-1; cdr3_aa: CASSLAGPSRAFF; cdr3_nt: TGCGCCAGCAGCTTGGCCGGCCCTTCGAGAGCTTTCTTT
clone_size: .; d_call: .; v_call: TRBV2; j_call: TRBJ1-6; cdr3_aa: CASSEVRSSYNSPLHF; cdr3_nt: TGTGCCAGCAGTGAAGTGCGGAGCTCCTATAATTCACCCCTCCACTTT
clone_size: .; d_call: .; v_call: TRBV7-2; j_call: TRBJ2-4; cdr3_aa: CASSFGYIQYF; cdr3_nt: TGTGCCAGCAGCTTTGGCTACATTCAGTACTTC
clone_size: .; d_call: .; v_call: TRBV4-1; j_call: TRBJ1-4; cdr3_aa: CASSQDQSIGEKLFF; cdr3_nt: TGCGCCAGCAGCCAAGATCAGAGTATCGGGGAAAAACTGTTTTTT
clone_size: .; d_call: TRBD2; v_call: TRBV27; j_call: TRBJ2-1; cdr3_aa: CASSSVAGVLEQFF; cdr3_nt: TGTGCCAGCAGTTCGGTAGCGGGAGTTCTGGAGCAGTTCTTC
clone_size: .; d_call: TRBD2; v_call: TRBV5-4; j_call: TRBJ2-7; cdr3_aa: CASSPGLAGIGGQYF; cdr3_nt: TGTGCCAGCAGCCCGGGGCTAGCGGGCATTGGGGGGCAGTACTTC
clone_size: few; d_call: .; v_call: TRBV19; j_call: TRBJ1-3; cdr3_aa: CASSMDRLSSGNTIYF; cdr3_nt: TGTGCCAGTAGTATGGACAGACTCAGCTCTGGAAACACCATATATTTT
clone_size: .; d_call: .; v_call: TRBV4-2; j_call: TRBJ2-7; cdr3_aa: CASSQEWDPGRYEQYF; cdr3_nt: TGTGCCAGCAGCCAAGAGTGGGACCCCGGACGTTACGAGCAGTACTTC
clone_size: few; d_call: .; v_call: TRBV15; j_call: TRBJ1-6; cdr3_aa: CATSRIRDPSRSPLHF; cdr3_nt: TGTGCCACCAGCAGGATCCGGGACCCAAGCAGGTCACCCCTCCACTTT
clone_size: .; d_call: .; v_call: TRBV30; j_call: TRBJ2-7; cdr3_aa: CAWSGGYEQYF; cdr3_nt: TGTGCCTGGAGTGGGGGGTACGAGCAGTACTTC
clone_size: .; d_call: .; v_call: TRBV11-1; j_call: TRBJ2-7; cdr3_aa: CASSLALRLGVSYEQYF; cdr3_nt: TGTGCCAGCAGCTTAGCGCTCAGGTTGGGAGTATCCTACGAGCAGTACTTC
clone_size: .; d_call: .; v_call: TRBV5-1; j_call: TRBJ2-7; cdr3_aa: CASSLAGNGDEQYF; cdr3_nt: TGCGCCAGCAGCTTGGCTGGGAACGGGGACGAGCAGTACTTC
clone_size: few; d_call: .; v_call: TRBV7-9; j_call: TRBJ2-7; cdr3_aa: CASSLTGTEQYF; cdr3_nt: TGTGCCAGCAGCTTAACAGGGACCGAGCAGTACTTC
clone_size: .; d_call: .; v_call: TRBV7-9; j_call: TRBJ2-3; cdr3_aa: CASSPGQSSTDTQYF; cdr3_nt: TGTGCCAGCAGCCCTGGACAGTCTAGCACAGATACGCAGTATTTT
clone_size: .; d_call: .; v_call: TRBV5-1; j_call: TRBJ1-1; cdr3_aa: CASSLFARNTEAFF; cdr3_nt: TGCGCCAGCAGCTTATTTGCAAGGAACACTGAAGCTTTCTTT
clone_size: .; d_call: TRBD1; v_call: TRBV5-1; j_call: TRBJ2-1; cdr3_aa: CASSPGTGIVIDEQFF; cdr3_nt: TGCGCCAGCAGCCCCGGGACAGGAATCGTTATCGATGAGCAGTTCTTC
clone_size: .; d_call: .; v_call: TRBV3-1/TRBV3-2; j_call: TRBJ2-5; cdr3_aa: CASSQNGQAGTQYF; cdr3_nt: TGTGCCAGCAGCCAGAACGGCCAAGCAGGGACCCAGTACTTC
clone_size: .; d_call: TRBD2; v_call: TRBV7-3; j_call: TRBJ2-3; cdr3_aa: CASSPTRGAGTDTQYF; cdr3_nt: TGTGCCAGCAGCCCCACGCGGGGGGCTGGCACAGATACGCAGTATTTT
clone_size: .; d_call: .; v_call: TRBV5-1; j_call: TRBJ2-2; cdr3_aa: CASSLGDGGGGELFF; cdr3_nt: TGCGCCAGCAGCTTGGGCGACGGGGGCGGCGGGGAGCTGTTTTTT
clone_size: .; d_call: .; v_call: TRBV27; j_call: TRBJ2-7; cdr3_aa: CASSSSSRGFYEQYF; cdr3_nt: TGTGCCAGCAGTTCCTCCTCTAGGGGGTTCTACGAGCAGTACTTC
clone_size: .; d_call: TRBD2; v_call: TRBV9; j_call: TRBJ2-1; cdr3_aa: CASNRLAGGPNEQFF; cdr3_nt: TGTGCCAGCAACAGACTAGCGGGAGGGCCCAATGAGCAGTTCTTC
clone_size: few; d_call: TRBD1; v_call: TRBV2; j_call: TRBJ2-7; cdr3_aa: CASSGQGQGGYEQYF; cdr3_nt: TGTGCCAGCAGCGGACAGGGCCAAGGAGGCTACGAGCAGTACTTC
clone_size: .; d_call: TRBD1; v_call: TRBV5-6; j_call: TRBJ1-4; cdr3_aa: CASSLAGGILFF; cdr3_nt: TGTGCCAGCAGCTTGGCAGGGGGAATACTGTTTTTT
clone_size: .; d_call: .; v_call: TRBV4-2; j_call: TRBJ1-1; cdr3_aa: CASSQRQVLNTEAFF; cdr3_nt: TGTGCCAGCAGCCAGAGACAGGTATTGAACACTGAAGCTTTCTTT
clone_size: .; d_call: .; v_call: TRBV2; j_call: TRBJ2-7; cdr3_aa: CASSDERYEQYF; cdr3_nt: TGTGCCAGCAGTGACGAGCGTTACGAGCAGTACTTC
clone_size: .; d_call: TRBD2; v_call: TRBV7-2; j_call: TRBJ2-5; cdr3_aa: CASSSGGLARQETQYF; cdr3_nt: TGTGCCAGCAGCTCCGGGGGACTAGCGAGGCAAGAGACCCAGTACTTC
clone_size: .; d_call: .; v_call: TRBV6-5; j_call: TRBJ1-1; cdr3_aa: CASSYSRGPMNTEAFF; cdr3_nt: TGTGCCAGCAGTTACTCGAGGGGACCGATGAACACTGAAGCTTTCTTT
clone_size: .; d_call: .; v_call: TRBV27; j_call: TRBJ1-2; cdr3_aa: CASSFSGGYGYTF; cdr3_nt: TGTGCCAGCAGTTTTTCGGGAGGCTATGGCTACACCTTC
clone_size: .; d_call: TRBD1; v_call: TRBV6-5; j_call: TRBJ2-7; cdr3_aa: CASSPFGTGPYEQYF; cdr3_nt: TGTGCCAGCAGTCCTTTTGGGACAGGGCCCTACGAGCAGTACTTC
clone_size: .; d_call: TRBD1; v_call: TRBV7-3; j_call: TRBJ2-4; cdr3_aa: CASSKTGTGVNIQYF; cdr3_nt: TGTGCCAGCAGCAAAACCGGGACAGGGGTAAACATTCAGTACTTC